These T cell receptor beta chains were read from a single sample in a study of T cells in Graves' hyperthyroidism and ophthalmopathy. TCRdb re-analysed the multiplex PCR reads in MiXCR, keeping a single row per CDR3 protein. The sample has nearly 600,000 distinct CDR3 sequences, 14% seen once; the top ten hold approximately 5.7%. The material sequenced was blood. These receptors were obtained from a woman aged 25 to 39 with Graves' hyperthyroidism that later progressed to Graves' ophthalmopathy. CDR3s include the opening cysteine and the closing phenylalanine or tryptophan. A D gene is named only where the DNA matches it firmly. Some rows mark clone size as missing; the rest say once, few, many or name a class of expanded clone.

clone size: many; J gene: TRBJ2-7; V gene: TRBV3-1; D gene: .; CDR3 DNA: TGTGCCAGCAGCCAAGGGAGCGGCTCCTACGAGCAGTACTTC; CDR3 protein: CASSQGSGSYEQYF
clone size: .; J gene: TRBJ2-2; V gene: TRBV10-3; D gene: .; CDR3 DNA: TGTGCCATCTGTCCAGGGGAAGCCGGGGAGCTGTTTTTT; CDR3 protein: CAICPGEAGELFF
clone size: many; J gene: TRBJ2-7; V gene: TRBV11-3; D gene: TRBD2; CDR3 DNA: TGTGCCAGCAGCTTAGATGGCGGGAGCACCTACGAGCAGTACTTC; CDR3 protein: CASSLDGGSTYEQYF
clone size: many; J gene: TRBJ2-7; V gene: TRBV2; D gene: .; CDR3 DNA: TGTGCCAGCAGTGTTACAGCCACCTCCTACGAGCAGTACTTC; CDR3 protein: CASSVTATSYEQYF
clone size: .; J gene: TRBJ1-4; V gene: TRBV25-1; D gene: TRBD1; CDR3 DNA: TGTGCCAGCAGTGAAACCGGGACAGGGGATGAAAAACTGTTTTTT; CDR3 protein: CASSETGTGDEKLFF
clone size: few; J gene: TRBJ2-7; V gene: TRBV4-2; D gene: TRBD2; CDR3 DNA: TGTGCCAGCAGCCAAGCGGGAGGGGCCTTCGAGCAGTACTTC; CDR3 protein: CASSQAGGAFEQYF
clone size: .; J gene: TRBJ2-7; V gene: TRBV6-2/TRBV6-3; D gene: .; CDR3 DNA: TGTGCCAGCAGTTACTCCCTCCCCCGAGGCCTCGACTACGAGCAGTACTTC; CDR3 protein: CASSYSLPRGLDYEQYF
clone size: few; J gene: TRBJ1-6; V gene: TRBV6-1; D gene: .; CDR3 DNA: TGTGCCAGCAGTGAACCCAGGGACGCTCCAAGCTCCTATAATTCACCCCTCCACTTT; CDR3 protein: CASSEPRDAPSSYNSPLHF
clone size: many; J gene: TRBJ2-3; V gene: TRBV29-1; D gene: .; CDR3 DNA: TGCAGCGTTGGGGTTCTCAGATCCACAGATACGCAGTATTTT; CDR3 protein: CSVGVLRSTDTQYF
clone size: many; J gene: TRBJ2-3; V gene: TRBV28; D gene: TRBD2; CDR3 DNA: TGTGCCAGCAGTTTAAGTGTCGGCGGGAGGCCCATGGTATACGCAGATACGCAGTATTTT; CDR3 protein: CASSLSVGGRPMVYADTQYF
clone size: many; J gene: TRBJ2-7; V gene: TRBV7-9; D gene: TRBD2; CDR3 DNA: TGTGCCAGCACCTACCCGACGCTAGCGGGAGGATACGAGCAGTACTTC; CDR3 protein: CASTYPTLAGGYEQYF
clone size: many; J gene: TRBJ2-5; V gene: TRBV20-1; D gene: TRBD2; CDR3 DNA: TGCAGTGCTCCTTCCCTTTCGAGCGGGAGGAGCGAGACCCAGTACTTC; CDR3 protein: CSAPSLSSGRSETQYF
clone size: few; J gene: TRBJ1-5; V gene: TRBV30; D gene: TRBD1; CDR3 DNA: TGTGCCTGGAGTCCAGGGGGCGGTATCCAGCCCCAGCATTTT; CDR3 protein: CAWSPGGGIQPQHF
clone size: few; J gene: TRBJ2-5; V gene: TRBV7-3; D gene: .; CDR3 DNA: TGTGCCAGCAGCTTAGGTGGGGGGCGTGGAGGGACCCAGTACTTC; CDR3 protein: CASSLGGGRGGTQYF
clone size: .; J gene: TRBJ2-3; V gene: TRBV14; D gene: .; CDR3 DNA: TGTGCCAGCAGCCCTCTAAGGGACAAGAGCACAGATACGCAGTATTTT; CDR3 protein: CASSPLRDKSTDTQYF
clone size: many; J gene: TRBJ2-2; V gene: TRBV7-2; D gene: .; CDR3 DNA: TGTGCCAGCAGCTGGACCCAGTTAACCGGGGAGCTGTTTTTT; CDR3 protein: CASSWTQLTGELFF
clone size: .; J gene: TRBJ2-2; V gene: TRBV5-4; D gene: .; CDR3 DNA: TGTGCCAGCAGCGGCGGCGGATACACCGGGGAGCTGTTTTTT; CDR3 protein: CASSGGGYTGELFF
clone size: many; J gene: TRBJ2-3; V gene: TRBV3-1; D gene: .; CDR3 DNA: TGTGCCAGCAGCCTCAACCCCCAGACTGAAACTAGCACAGATACGCAGTATTTT; CDR3 protein: CASSLNPQTETSTDTQYF
clone size: .; J gene: TRBJ2-1; V gene: TRBV6-2/TRBV6-3; D gene: TRBD2; CDR3 DNA: TGTGCCAGCAGTTACGGACTAGCGGGAGGTGAGCAGTTCTTC; CDR3 protein: CASSYGLAGGEQFF
clone size: many; J gene: TRBJ1-5; V gene: TRBV24-1; D gene: TRBD1; CDR3 DNA: TGTGCCACCAGTCCGCATAAGAAGGGGGCGGCCTACAATCAGCCCCAGCATTTT; CDR3 protein: CATSPHKKGAAYNQPQHF
clone size: many; J gene: TRBJ2-5; V gene: TRBV12-3/TRBV12-4; D gene: TRBD2; CDR3 DNA: TGTGCCAGCAGGTGGACTAGCGGCCAAGAGACCCAGTACTTC; CDR3 protein: CASRWTSGQETQYF
clone size: many; J gene: TRBJ2-2; V gene: TRBV2; D gene: .; CDR3 DNA: TGTGCCAGCAGGCTTGGGGCGAACGGGAGCACCGGGGAGCTGTTTTTT; CDR3 protein: CASRLGANGSTGELFF
clone size: few; J gene: TRBJ1-6; V gene: TRBV9; D gene: .; CDR3 DNA: TGTGCCAGCAGCCCTCGCGTGGTAAATTCACCCCTCCACTTT; CDR3 protein: CASSPRVVNSPLHF
clone size: few; J gene: TRBJ1-5; V gene: TRBV19; D gene: .; CDR3 DNA: TGTGCCGGGGGACTCGGGGGGTATAGCAATCAGCCCCAGCATTTT; CDR3 protein: CAGGLGGYSNQPQHF
clone size: many; J gene: TRBJ1-1; V gene: TRBV2; D gene: TRBD1; CDR3 DNA: TGCGCCAGCAGCGAGGGGGCCGGGGGAAACACTGAAGCTTTCTTT; CDR3 protein: CASSEGAGGNTEAFF
clone size: many; J gene: TRBJ2-3; V gene: TRBV7-2; D gene: .; CDR3 DNA: TGTGCCAGCAGCTTTCGGAGTAGCACAGATACGCAGTATTTT; CDR3 protein: CASSFRSSTDTQYF
clone size: many; J gene: TRBJ1-4; V gene: TRBV12-3/TRBV12-4; D gene: .; CDR3 DNA: TGTGCCAGCAGTTCCTCGACAGGTGGGACGGATGAAAAACTGTTTTTT; CDR3 protein: CASSSSTGGTDEKLFF
clone size: many; J gene: TRBJ1-4; V gene: TRBV11-2; D gene: .; CDR3 DNA: TGTGCCAGCCGAGGGAGCCGGGGGCGGGCTAATGAAAAACTGTTTTTT; CDR3 protein: CASRGSRGRANEKLFF
clone size: many; J gene: TRBJ2-1; V gene: TRBV11-2; D gene: TRBD2; CDR3 DNA: TGTGCCAGCAGCTTAGATCGGGGAGGGCCGTACAATGAGCAGTTCTTC; CDR3 protein: CASSLDRGGPYNEQFF
clone size: many; J gene: TRBJ2-1; V gene: TRBV7-2; D gene: TRBD2; CDR3 DNA: TGTGCCAGCAGTTACCCTACCTCCGGGACTATCTACAATGAGCAGTTCTTC; CDR3 protein: CASSYPTSGTIYNEQFF
clone size: .; J gene: TRBJ1-2; V gene: TRBV20-1; D gene: TRBD1; CDR3 DNA: TGCAGTGCTAGAGATCGACAGGGACGGGGCTACACCTTC; CDR3 protein: CSARDRQGRGYTF
clone size: many; J gene: TRBJ2-1; V gene: TRBV28; D gene: TRBD2; CDR3 DNA: TGTGCCAGCAGTTTATCGGTACTAGCGGGAGCCTACAATGAGCAGTTCTTC; CDR3 protein: CASSLSVLAGAYNEQFF
clone size: many; J gene: TRBJ2-2; V gene: TRBV4-3; D gene: TRBD1; CDR3 DNA: TGCGCCAGCAGCCAGACAGGGGGCACCGGGGAGCTGTTTTTT; CDR3 protein: CASSQTGGTGELFF
clone size: few; J gene: TRBJ2-1; V gene: TRBV12-5; D gene: TRBD1; CDR3 DNA: TGTGCTAGTGGTTTGGCGACAGGGGGATACAATGAGCAGTTCTTC; CDR3 protein: CASGLATGGYNEQFF
clone size: .; J gene: TRBJ1-3; V gene: TRBV6-6; D gene: .; CDR3 DNA: TGTGGCAGCAGTTACGACCCATCGCTGCGCTCTGGAAACACCATATATTTT; CDR3 protein: CGSSYDPSLRSGNTIYF
clone size: few; J gene: TRBJ1-2; V gene: TRBV7-3; D gene: TRBD1; CDR3 DNA: TGTGCCAGCAGCTCCGGACAGGGGGCATCGCCTGGCTACACCTTC; CDR3 protein: CASSSGQGASPGYTF
clone size: many; J gene: TRBJ1-4; V gene: TRBV29-1; D gene: .; CDR3 DNA: TGCAGCGTTCGGAGGGAGGATGAAAAACTGTTTTTT; CDR3 protein: CSVRREDEKLFF
clone size: many; J gene: TRBJ2-5; V gene: TRBV12-3/TRBV12-4; D gene: .; CDR3 DNA: TGTGCCAGCAGTTGGACTAGGGGGCAAGAGACCCAGTACTTC; CDR3 protein: CASSWTRGQETQYF
clone size: many; J gene: TRBJ2-7; V gene: TRBV30; D gene: .; CDR3 DNA: TGTGCCTGGAGGACCCGGATCGAAACCTACGAGCAGTACTTC; CDR3 protein: CAWRTRIETYEQYF
clone size: many; J gene: TRBJ2-7; V gene: TRBV2; D gene: .; CDR3 DNA: TGTGCCAGCAGGTCCGGAGGGAGCGCCCGGGCGAGCTACGAGCAGTACTTC; CDR3 protein: CASRSGGSARASYEQYF
clone size: .; J gene: TRBJ1-5; V gene: TRBV27; D gene: .; CDR3 DNA: TGTGCCACCCCCGACGGGACCCAGCTCAATCAGCCCCAGCATTTT; CDR3 protein: CATPDGTQLNQPQHF
clone size: many; J gene: TRBJ2-7; V gene: TRBV12-3/TRBV12-4; D gene: TRBD1; CDR3 DNA: TGTGCCAGCAGCCCCGGACAGGGGATCGTCTACGAGCAGTACTTC; CDR3 protein: CASSPGQGIVYEQYF
clone size: many; J gene: TRBJ2-2; V gene: TRBV20-1; D gene: .; CDR3 DNA: TGCAGTGCTAGAAGGGGAATCGGGGAGCTGTTTTTT; CDR3 protein: CSARRGIGELFF
clone size: many; J gene: TRBJ1-1; V gene: TRBV6-1; D gene: .; CDR3 DNA: TGTGCCGTATGGGGCCAGATGAACACTGAAGCTTTCTTT; CDR3 protein: CAVWGQMNTEAFF
clone size: .; J gene: TRBJ1-5; V gene: TRBV7-9; D gene: TRBD1; CDR3 DNA: TGTGCCAGCAGCTGGGGACAGGGGGATAGCAATCAGCCCCAGCATTTT; CDR3 protein: CASSWGQGDSNQPQHF
clone size: .; J gene: TRBJ2-3; V gene: TRBV4-3; D gene: .; CDR3 DNA: TGCGCCAGCAGCCAAGAACGCGCCCGAGGAGATACGCAGTATTTT; CDR3 protein: CASSQERARGDTQYF
clone size: .; J gene: TRBJ2-7; V gene: TRBV7-2; D gene: .; CDR3 DNA: TGTGCCAGCAGCCAACCCGGCCTTACCTACGAGCAGTACTTC; CDR3 protein: CASSQPGLTYEQYF
clone size: many; J gene: TRBJ1-2; V gene: TRBV24-1; D gene: .; CDR3 DNA: TGTGCCACCAGTGATCGCGGGGAGGGGTATGGCTACACCTTC; CDR3 protein: CATSDRGEGYGYTF
clone size: few; J gene: TRBJ2-7; V gene: TRBV5-5; D gene: TRBD1; CDR3 DNA: TGTGCCAGCAGCTTCGACAGGGGGCTTTTCGAGCAGTACTTC; CDR3 protein: CASSFDRGLFEQYF
clone size: many; J gene: TRBJ1-2; V gene: TRBV6-5; D gene: .; CDR3 DNA: TGTGCCAGCAGTTACTCGGGACAACCCGGCTACACCTTC; CDR3 protein: CASSYSGQPGYTF
clone size: many; J gene: TRBJ1-2; V gene: TRBV2; D gene: .; CDR3 DNA: TGTGCCAGCACCAGAACAGGGATGGGCTATGGCTACACCTTC; CDR3 protein: CASTRTGMGYGYTF
clone size: many; J gene: TRBJ1-4; V gene: TRBV29-1; D gene: TRBD1; CDR3 DNA: TGCAGCGTTGCTAAGACAGGGGGCGAGGAAAAACTGTTTTTT; CDR3 protein: CSVAKTGGEEKLFF
clone size: .; J gene: TRBJ1-4; V gene: TRBV28; D gene: TRBD1; CDR3 DNA: TGTGCCACCTACAGGGGACGGGAAAAACTGTTTTTT; CDR3 protein: CATYRGREKLFF
clone size: many; J gene: TRBJ2-3; V gene: TRBV7-3; D gene: TRBD2; CDR3 DNA: TGTGCCAGCAGCCCGAATGGCGGGAGGGGGTCAGATACGCAGTATTTT; CDR3 protein: CASSPNGGRGSDTQYF
clone size: many; J gene: TRBJ1-3; V gene: TRBV9; D gene: .; CDR3 DNA: TGTGCCAGCAGCGTGGACAGACTAGAGGGAAACACCATATATTTT; CDR3 protein: CASSVDRLEGNTIYF
clone size: .; J gene: TRBJ2-1; V gene: TRBV20-1; D gene: TRBD1; CDR3 DNA: TGCAGTGCTGGGAGGGACAGGGGGGTTGAGCAGTTCTTC; CDR3 protein: CSAGRDRGVEQFF
clone size: few; J gene: TRBJ2-5; V gene: TRBV10-3; D gene: TRBD1; CDR3 DNA: TGTGCCATCAGTGGGACCGGGACAGGGGGAGAGACCCAGTACTTC; CDR3 protein: CAISGTGTGGETQYF